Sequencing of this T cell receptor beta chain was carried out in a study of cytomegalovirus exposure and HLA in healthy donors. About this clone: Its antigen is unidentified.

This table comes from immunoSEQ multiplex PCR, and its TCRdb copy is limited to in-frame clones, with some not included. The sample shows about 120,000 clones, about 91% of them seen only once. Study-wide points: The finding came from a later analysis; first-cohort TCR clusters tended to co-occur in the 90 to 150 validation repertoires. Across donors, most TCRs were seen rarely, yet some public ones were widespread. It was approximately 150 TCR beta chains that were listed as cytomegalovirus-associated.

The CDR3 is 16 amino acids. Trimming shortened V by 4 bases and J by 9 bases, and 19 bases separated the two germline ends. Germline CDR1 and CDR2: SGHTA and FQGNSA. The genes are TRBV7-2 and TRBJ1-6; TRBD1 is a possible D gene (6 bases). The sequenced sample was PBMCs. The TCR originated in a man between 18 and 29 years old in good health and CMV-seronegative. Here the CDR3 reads CASSSAPGQHRSPLHF. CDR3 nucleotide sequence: TGTGCCAGCAGCTCCGCTCCGGGACAACACCGTTCACCCCTCCACTTT.